The 21 T cell receptor beta chains reported below all come from one sample, sequenced in a study of OX40 agonist ivuxolimab in advanced cancers. Profiled with immunoSEQ multiplex PCR; TCRdb holds only in-frame clones, not every one. The table records around 50,000 clones, 80% to 90% of them present only once. Sequencing was performed on CD4+ or CD8+ T cells sorted from blood, taken in a trial of the OX40 agonist ivuxolimab. The source is an adult with an advanced solid tumor such as melanoma, head and neck, liver or kidney cancer.

The chain is built from TRBV6-6 and TRBJ1-2; TRBD1 agrees at 9 bases. The V gene's germline CDR1 is MNHNY and CDR2 SVGAGI (reference sequence). The CDR3 is 14 residues long. The V gene end was trimmed by 4 bases and the J gene end by 7 bases; junction bases not matched to a gene: 7. The CDR3 spells CASSSQGARFGYTF. The CDR3 nucleotides read TGTGCCAGCAGTTCACAGGGGGCGAGGTTTGGCTACACCTTC.

The chain joins TRBV4-1 to TRBJ2-1; D not resolved. This CDR3 has 18 amino acids. Trimming left V 0 bases short and J 0 bases short, with 15 bases between. Germline V gene data show CDR1 as MGHRA and CDR2 as YSYEKL. CDR3 residues: CASSQDNSAIASYNEQFF. CDR3 sequence (DNA): TGCGCCAGCAGCCAAGATAATTCGGCTATTGCCTCCTACAATGAGCAGTTCTTC.

The chain uses TRBV6-5 and TRBJ2-7, with 7 bases matching TRBD2. V dropped 2 bases and J dropped 3; count of bases not matched to a gene: 4. Germline V gene lookup returns CDR1 MNHEY and CDR2 SVGAGI. The CDR3 is 14 residues long. The CDR3 is CASSYGGGSYEQYF. CDR3 sequence (DNA): TGTGCCAGCAGTTACGGGGGAGGGAGCTACGAGCAGTACTTC.

The rearrangement uses TRBV28 and TRBJ2-5; unclear D gene. The CDR3 has 14 amino acids. Germline CDR1 is MDHEN and CDR2 is SYDVKM. V was shortened by 6 bases and J by 7 bases, with 18 bases between the two germline ends. The CDR3 sequence: CASRDITRSGTQYF. DNA of the CDR3: TGTGCCAGCAGAGACATAACACGGTCAGGGACCCAGTACTTC.

CDR3 protein: CASSLGTGQHYGYTF. The CDR3 DNA reads TGTGCCAGCAGCCTGGGGACAGGGCAACATTATGGCTACACCTTC. The rearrangement links TRBV7-2 to TRBJ1-2; 9 positions agree with TRBD1. Germline V gives CDR1 SGHTA, CDR2 FQGNSA. The CDR3 is 15 amino acids. J was trimmed by 5 bases and V by 5 bases; bases with no gene match: 9. Drawing the rest from reference TRBV7-2 and TRBJ1-2, the complete variable domain is GAGVSQSPSNKVTEKGKDVELRCDPISGHTALYWYRQSLGQGLEFLIYFQGNSAPDKSGLPSDRFSAERTGGSVSTLTIQRTQQEDSAVYLCASSLGTGQHYGYTFGSGTRLTVV.

This rearrangement joins TRBV28 to TRBJ1-2; D gene unclear. The CDR3 covers 13 residues. Germline V gene sequence: CDR1 MDHEN, CDR2 SYDVKM. Trimming took off 8 bases at V and 4 bases at J, with 14 bases between the two ends. The CDR3 DNA follows: TGTGCCAGCGGCCTTGGGCTTGGCTATGGCTACACCTTC. It is translated as CASGLGLGYGYTF.

This sequence joins TRBV19 and TRBJ2-4, with a tentative D call TRBD1 (7 bases). There are 16 residues in the CDR3. The V and J ends lost 7 bases and 1 base respectively, with 17 bases between them. The V gene's germline CDR1 is LNHDA and CDR2 SQIVND (reference sequence). The CDR3 region has the DNA TGTGCCAGTAAAAGGGGGCGGGACGGTGCCAAAAACATTCAGTACTTC. It encodes CASKRGRDGAKNIQYF.

The gene calls are TRBV6-5 and TRBJ2-3; TRBD2 aligns across 7 bases. Germline values: CDR1 MNHEY, CDR2 SVGAGI. The CDR3 loop spans 14 amino acids. The V segment lost 8 bases and the J segment 5 bases; nucleotides outside the gene matches: 10. This chain's CDR3 is CASQRAGVGDTQYF. Here the CDR3 DNA reads TGTGCCAGCCAACGGGCGGGAGTTGGAGATACGCAGTATTTT.

The genes are TRBV2 and TRBJ2-1; 7 positions agree with TRBD2. V was pared by 4 bases and J by 15 bases, with 6 bases of the junction left unmatched. In germline, CDR1 is SNHLY, CDR2 FYNNEI. The CDR3 consists of 11 residues. Here the CDR3 reads CASSVGGSGFF. In nucleotides, the CDR3 is TGTGCCAGCAGTGTCGGCGGGAGCGGGTTCTTC.

The V call is TRBV6-6, the J call TRBJ2-1, with 11 bases fitting TRBD1. The CDR3 runs to 13 residues. The germline CDR1 and CDR2 sequences are MNHNY and SVGAGI (reference sequence). The V and J ends lost 8 bases and 7 bases, in that order; junction bases with no gene match: 4. This CDR3 is CASGGQGENEQFF. In DNA, the CDR3 is TGTGCCAGCGGGGGACAGGGGGAGAATGAGCAGTTCTTC.

The CDR3 protein is CASSLSGQGTDTQYF. The CDR3 bases are TGTGCCAGCAGCTTATCGGGACAGGGCACAGATACGCAGTATTTT. This sequence joins TRBV7-3 and TRBJ2-3; TRBD1 matches 8 bases. CDR3 length equals 15 residues. Germline-derived CDR1 and CDR2 are SGHTA and FQGTGA. The ends lost 2 bases at V and 1 base at J; junction bases unmatched: 2.

J is TRBJ2-1 and V is TRBV4-1; D not resolved. Trimming removed 0 bases from V and 10 bases from J, with 19 bases in between. The length of the CDR3 is 16 residues. CDR1 is MGHRA, CDR2 YSYEKL, per germline. As DNA, the CDR3 is TGCGCCAGCAGCCAAGAAGAACTGACCTGGGCAGCCGAGCAGTTCTTC. Translation: CASSQEELTWAAEQFF.

The chain joins TRBV7-2 to TRBJ2-2; 7 bases map to TRBD1. The V gene end was trimmed by 6 bases and the J gene end by 5 bases; junction bases not matched to a gene: 6. The CDR3 is 14 residues long. Looked up from germline, CDR1 is SGHTA and CDR2 is FQGNSA. As DNA, the CDR3 is TGTGCCAGCAGGCATGACAGGGCGACCGGGGAGCTGTTTTTT. It specifies CASRHDRATGELFF.

V usage is TRBV18 and J usage is TRBJ2-7; D perhaps matches TRBD2 (6 bases). From germline, CDR1 is KGHSH and CDR2 LQKENI. The CDR3 contains 16 residues. V lost 0 bases to trimming and J lost 2 bases, with 14 bases between them. This CDR3 reads CASSPPGRRDAYEQYF. The DNA of the CDR3 is TGTGCCAGCTCACCACCGGGTAGGCGGGACGCCTACGAGCAGTACTTC. Full variable domain (missing parts from reference TRBV18 and TRBJ2-7): NAGVMQNPRHLVRRRGQEARLRCSPMKGHSHVYWYRQLPEEGLKFMVYLQKENIIDESGMPKERFSAEFPKEGPSILRIQQVVRGDSAAYFCASSPPGRRDAYEQYFGPGTRLTVT.

The V gene is TRBV7-2, the J gene TRBJ2-3; weak D call: TRBD2 (6 bases). V lost 1 base and J lost 3, with 14 bases in between. This CDR3 has 16 residues. Germline V CDR1 and CDR2: SGHTA, FQGNSA. The CDR3 loop is CASSLGALALTDTQYF. The CDR3 region has the DNA TGTGCCAGCAGCTTAGGAGCCCTAGCGTTGACAGATACGCAGTATTTT.

This clone occurred a few times. The sample holds other DNA sequences that translate to the same CDR3. CDR3 protein: CASSPGQLNTEAFF. In DNA, the CDR3 is TGTGCCAGCTCACCTGGACAGCTGAACACTGAAGCTTTCTTT. The chain couples TRBV18 to TRBJ1-1; maybe TRBD1 (6 bases). Trimming stripped 3 bases from V and 0 bases from J, with 8 bases between. The germline V gene has CDR1 KGHSH and CDR2 LQKENI. CDR3 length equals 14 residues.

V and J are TRBV4-3 and TRBJ2-2; D is perhaps TRBD1 or TRBD2 (5 bases each). Trimming removed 0 bases from V and 6 bases from J, with 17 bases in between. CDR3 length: 17 residues. Germline lookup yields CDR1 LGHNA and CDR2 YSLEER. The CDR3 nucleotides read TGCGCCAGCAGCCAAGATTGGTGGGAGAGAGGGGCCGGGGAGCTGTTTTTT. This gives the protein CASSQDWWERGAGELFF.

The V and J genes are TRBV13 and TRBJ2-2; D is uncertain. The CDR3 spans 13 residues. Trimming shortened V by 2 bases and J by 6 bases, and 7 bases separated the two germline ends. CDR1 is PRHDT and CDR2 is FYEKMQ in the germline V gene (reference sequence). The CDR3 DNA reads as TGTGCCAGCAGCTTATATGGCTCCGGGGAGCTGTTTTTT. Translating it yields CASSLYGSGELFF.

CDR3 residues: CASSQGRSSAVLFF. In nucleotides, the CDR3 is TGCGCCAGCAGCCAAGGCAGGTCTTCTGCAGTACTGTTTTTT. The rearrangement links TRBV4-3 to TRBJ1-4; D gene ambiguous. The ends were cut back, 1 base at V and 13 bases at J, with 16 bases in the middle. This CDR3 region has 14 residues. From germline, CDR1 is LGHNA and CDR2 YSLEER.

There are a few counts of this clone. This chain links TRBV28 with TRBJ2-7, with D perhaps TRBD1 or TRBD2 (5 bases each). Germline V gene lookup returns CDR1 MDHEN and CDR2 SYDVKM. The V end lost 4 bases, the J end lost 4 bases, and 8 bases lay between the germline ends. The CDR3 length is 12 residues. The CDR3 is CASSSGPYEQYF. The CDR3 DNA is TGTGCCAGCAGTTCGGGACCGTACGAGCAGTACTTC. Filled out from reference TRBV28 and TRBJ2-7, the complete variable domain reads DVKVTQSSRYLVKRTGEKVFLECVQDMDHENMFWYRQDPGLGLRLIYFSYDVKMKEKGDIPEGYSVSREKKERFSLILESASTNQTSMYLCASSSGPYEQYFGPGTRLTVT.

The genes are TRBV5-6 and TRBJ2-1; 9 nucleotides line up with TRBD1. The germline V gene has CDR1 SGHDT and CDR2 YYEEEE. The length of the CDR3 is 14 residues. J lost 7 bases, V lost 3 bases, and 5 bases had no gene match. The CDR3 DNA reads as TGTGCCAGCAGCTCCTGGGACAGGGAGAATGAGCAGTTCTTC. Its protein product is CASSSWDRENEQFF.